These T cell receptor beta chains were read from a single sample in a study of blood T cell repertoires in COVID-19. The method was immunoSEQ multiplex PCR; TCRdb's version includes in-frame clones alone and lacks a portion of them. The table records approximately 250,000 clones, over 75% of them present only once. What was sequenced was PBMCs or T cells enriched from blood (not recorded which). These receptors all stem from a young woman who had recovered from COVID-19. CDR3s include the opening cysteine and the closing phenylalanine or tryptophan. The D gene is left open where the match is weak. Clone size, where shown, is once, few, many, or a class for clones that have expanded.

v_gene: TRBV7-9
j_gene: TRBJ1-2
abundance: -
d_gene: -
CDR3nt: TGTGCCAGCAGCTTAGGGGCTGCGGCAGGGGTTGTCTATGGCTACACCTTC
CDR3aa: CASSLGAAAGVVYGYTF

v_gene: TRBV7-8
j_gene: TRBJ1-1
abundance: -
d_gene: -
CDR3nt: TGTGCCAGCAGCTCCCAGGGGTACACTGAAGCTTTCTTT
CDR3aa: CASSSQGYTEAFF

v_gene: TRBV5-1
j_gene: TRBJ1-1
abundance: -
d_gene: TRBD1
CDR3nt: TGCGCCAGCACCAAGGGACAGGGTGGCCTTGAAGCTTTCTTT
CDR3aa: CASTKGQGGLEAFF

v_gene: TRBV5-6
j_gene: TRBJ1-1
abundance: -
d_gene: -
CDR3nt: TGTGCCAGCAAAAGAGAGATTAACACTGAAGCTTTCTTT
CDR3aa: CASKREINTEAFF

v_gene: TRBV28
j_gene: TRBJ1-1
abundance: -
d_gene: TRBD1
CDR3nt: TGTGCCAGCACCCAGGGGGGTGCCACTGAAGCTTTCTTT
CDR3aa: CASTQGGATEAFF

v_gene: TRBV27
j_gene: TRBJ1-4
abundance: -
d_gene: -
CDR3nt: TGTGCCAGCGGGACATATAATGAAAAACTGTTTTTT
CDR3aa: CASGTYNEKLFF

v_gene: TRBV4-2
j_gene: TRBJ2-3
abundance: -
d_gene: -
CDR3nt: TGTGCCAGCAGCCAAGGGGCAGGGGTAGGCACAGATACGCAGTATTTT
CDR3aa: CASSQGAGVGTDTQYF

v_gene: TRBV28
j_gene: TRBJ2-3
abundance: -
d_gene: TRBD2
CDR3nt: TGTGCCAGCAGTCACCACGGGAGGGCCGAAGTCACAGATACGCAGTATTTT
CDR3aa: CASSHHGRAEVTDTQYF

v_gene: TRBV10-1
j_gene: TRBJ2-1
abundance: -
d_gene: TRBD2
CDR3nt: TGCGCCAGCAGCCCCACAAGCGGGAGAGGAATCAATGAGCAGTTCTTC
CDR3aa: CASSPTSGRGINEQFF

v_gene: TRBV29-1
j_gene: TRBJ1-2
abundance: -
d_gene: -
CDR3nt: TGCAGCGTTGAAGGGCAGGATGGTAAATATGGCTACACCTTC
CDR3aa: CSVEGQDGKYGYTF

v_gene: TRBV4-3
j_gene: TRBJ2-7
abundance: once
d_gene: -
CDR3nt: TGCGCCAGCAGCTCCTCCGGGAAAGCCTACGAGCAGTACTTC
CDR3aa: CASSSSGKAYEQYF

v_gene: TRBV6-2/TRBV6-3
j_gene: TRBJ2-5
abundance: -
d_gene: TRBD1
CDR3nt: TGTGCCAGCAGCCGATTATTGGACGACAGGGGCCACCGACAAGAGACCCAGTACTTC
CDR3aa: CASSRLLDDRGHRQETQYF

v_gene: TRBV27
j_gene: TRBJ2-1
abundance: -
d_gene: -
CDR3nt: TGTGCCAGCAGTCCAATCCTAAGGGGGAGCTCCTACAATGAGCAGTTCTTC
CDR3aa: CASSPILRGSSYNEQFF

v_gene: TRBV7-9
j_gene: TRBJ1-6
abundance: -
d_gene: -
CDR3nt: TGTGCCAGCAGCTTAGCGCGATCGGGTCCGAATTCACCCCTCCACTTT
CDR3aa: CASSLARSGPNSPLHF

v_gene: TRBV5-1
j_gene: TRBJ2-7
abundance: -
d_gene: TRBD1
CDR3nt: TGCGCCAGCAGCTTGAGTAGGCAGGGGGTCGGCTACGAGCAGTACTTC
CDR3aa: CASSLSRQGVGYEQYF

v_gene: TRBV9
j_gene: TRBJ1-1
abundance: -
d_gene: -
CDR3nt: TGTGCCAGCAGCGACTCTTTTTGGACTGAAGCTTTCTTT
CDR3aa: CASSDSFWTEAFF

v_gene: TRBV4-1
j_gene: TRBJ2-1
abundance: -
d_gene: -
CDR3nt: TGCGCCAGCAGCCTATACAATGAGCAGTTCTTC
CDR3aa: CASSLYNEQFF

v_gene: TRBV7-9
j_gene: TRBJ2-3
abundance: once
d_gene: -
CDR3nt: TGTGCCAGCAGCTTACCGGGATTGACAGATACGCAGTATTTT
CDR3aa: CASSLPGLTDTQYF

v_gene: TRBV10-3
j_gene: TRBJ1-1
abundance: -
d_gene: -
CDR3nt: TGTGCCATCAGCCGTCATACAGGGATGGAAGCTTTCTTT
CDR3aa: CAISRHTGMEAFF

v_gene: TRBV5-5
j_gene: TRBJ1-2
abundance: -
d_gene: TRBD1
CDR3nt: TGTGCCAGCAGCTTGGGACAGGGAACTAACTATGGCTACACCTTC
CDR3aa: CASSLGQGTNYGYTF

v_gene: TRBV11-2
j_gene: TRBJ2-1
abundance: -
d_gene: TRBD1
CDR3nt: TGTGCCAGCAGCTTAAGCCCCTCCCGGGACAGGGCCAATGAGCAGTTCTTC
CDR3aa: CASSLSPSRDRANEQFF

v_gene: TRBV3-1/TRBV3-2
j_gene: TRBJ1-5
abundance: once
d_gene: -
CDR3nt: TGTGCCAGCAGCCAAGATCGGCACGGGACTAATCAGCCCCAGCATTTT
CDR3aa: CASSQDRHGTNQPQHF

v_gene: TRBV14
j_gene: TRBJ2-3
abundance: -
d_gene: -
CDR3nt: TGTGCCAGCAGCCAAGGCTACGGTTCGGTAGCCCGGTCCACAGATACGCAGTATTTT
CDR3aa: CASSQGYGSVARSTDTQYF

v_gene: TRBV12-3/TRBV12-4
j_gene: TRBJ1-1
abundance: -
d_gene: -
CDR3nt: TGTGCCAGCAGTCCGGGAGCTTTCTTT
CDR3aa: CASSPGAFF

v_gene: TRBV5-4
j_gene: TRBJ2-1
abundance: -
d_gene: TRBD1
CDR3nt: TGTGCCAGCAGGAATGGACAGGGACCCAACAATGAGCAGTTCTTC
CDR3aa: CASRNGQGPNNEQFF

v_gene: TRBV7-9
j_gene: TRBJ1-5
abundance: -
d_gene: -
CDR3nt: TGTGCCAGCAGCTTGACAGGTAGCAATCAGCCCCAGCATTTT
CDR3aa: CASSLTGSNQPQHF

v_gene: TRBV5-1
j_gene: TRBJ1-1
abundance: -
d_gene: -
CDR3nt: TGCGCCAGCAGCTTGGCAGGTATGAACACTGAAGCTTTCTTT
CDR3aa: CASSLAGMNTEAFF

v_gene: TRBV9
j_gene: TRBJ2-7
abundance: -
d_gene: -
CDR3nt: TGTGCCAGCAGCACGCGAACAGGGAGCTCCTACGAGCAGTACTTC
CDR3aa: CASSTRTGSSYEQYF

v_gene: TRBV9
j_gene: TRBJ2-3
abundance: -
d_gene: TRBD2
CDR3nt: TGTGCCAGCAGCCCACTCCCTAGCGGGGGGGCCACAGATACGCAGTATTTT
CDR3aa: CASSPLPSGGATDTQYF

v_gene: TRBV18
j_gene: TRBJ2-5
abundance: -
d_gene: TRBD2
CDR3nt: TGTGCCAGCTCACCACTTGGTAGCGGGGGGTACCAAGAGACCCAGTACTTC
CDR3aa: CASSPLGSGGYQETQYF

v_gene: TRBV4-3
j_gene: TRBJ2-7
abundance: -
d_gene: -
CDR3nt: TGCGCCAGCAGCCAAGGTGGGCCACTGGGGGGTTACGAGCAGTACTTC
CDR3aa: CASSQGGPLGGYEQYF

v_gene: TRBV4-2
j_gene: TRBJ2-1
abundance: -
d_gene: TRBD2
CDR3nt: TGTGCCAGCAGCCTAAGAGACCCAGCGGGAGGGATAAATGAGCAGTTCTTC
CDR3aa: CASSLRDPAGGINEQFF

v_gene: TRBV5-1
j_gene: TRBJ1-1
abundance: -
d_gene: -
CDR3nt: TGCGCCAGCAGTAAACGTCCAGGGCTAGTCACTGAAGCTTTCTTT
CDR3aa: CASSKRPGLVTEAFF

v_gene: TRBV3-1/TRBV3-2
j_gene: TRBJ1-2
abundance: -
d_gene: TRBD1
CDR3nt: TGTGCCAGCAGCCAAGGGGACAGGCCATCCTATGGCTACACCTTC
CDR3aa: CASSQGDRPSYGYTF

v_gene: TRBV6-6
j_gene: TRBJ1-2
abundance: -
d_gene: TRBD1
CDR3nt: TGTGCCAGCAGCGATAGACAGGGGAGCCTTAGTGGCTACACCTTC
CDR3aa: CASSDRQGSLSGYTF

v_gene: TRBV25-1
j_gene: TRBJ2-4
abundance: -
d_gene: -
CDR3nt: TGTGCCAGCAGTGAATCAGGGCCCAAAAACATTCAGTACTTC
CDR3aa: CASSESGPKNIQYF

v_gene: TRBV18
j_gene: TRBJ1-4
abundance: -
d_gene: -
CDR3nt: TGTGCCAGCTCACCATGGGCGACGGACGGGGTTAATGAAAAACTGTTTTTT
CDR3aa: CASSPWATDGVNEKLFF

v_gene: TRBV4-2
j_gene: TRBJ2-2
abundance: -
d_gene: -
CDR3nt: TGTGCCAGCAGCCAAGAAATAAGCGGGTTCGCCGGGGAGCTGTTTTTT
CDR3aa: CASSQEISGFAGELFF

v_gene: TRBV9
j_gene: TRBJ2-1
abundance: -
d_gene: TRBD2
CDR3nt: TGTGCCAGCAGCCCTCGGACTAGCGGGGGTGAGCAGTTCTTC
CDR3aa: CASSPRTSGGEQFF

v_gene: TRBV6-4
j_gene: TRBJ2-1
abundance: -
d_gene: TRBD1
CDR3nt: TGTGCCAGCAGTGAATTAGGTGGACAGGGGGCGGGTGAGCAGTTCTTC
CDR3aa: CASSELGGQGAGEQFF

v_gene: TRBV12-3/TRBV12-4
j_gene: TRBJ1-2
abundance: -
d_gene: -
CDR3nt: TGTGCCAGCAGTTCCTCTCGGGGGGGCTACACCTTC
CDR3aa: CASSSSRGGYTF

v_gene: TRBV6-1
j_gene: TRBJ1-2
abundance: -
d_gene: -
CDR3nt: TGTGCCAGCAGTGAACACGGCGATAGCGGGTATGGCTACACCTTC
CDR3aa: CASSEHGDSGYGYTF

v_gene: TRBV4-2
j_gene: TRBJ1-1
abundance: -
d_gene: -
CDR3nt: TGTGCCAGCAGCCAAGATGGAGGAGAAAGCTCGGCGTTCTTT
CDR3aa: CASSQDGGESSAFF

v_gene: TRBV19
j_gene: TRBJ2-3
abundance: -
d_gene: TRBD2
CDR3nt: TGTGCCAGCAACCCTCGCGGGAGGGGAGATACGCAGTATTTT
CDR3aa: CASNPRGRGDTQYF

v_gene: TRBV5-4
j_gene: TRBJ2-2
abundance: -
d_gene: -
CDR3nt: TGTGCCAGCAGCTCTCTGGAGGGGACCAACACCGGGGAGCTGTTTTTT
CDR3aa: CASSSLEGTNTGELFF

v_gene: TRBV7-2
j_gene: TRBJ2-1
abundance: -
d_gene: -
CDR3nt: TGTGCCAGCAGCCGTCCCGTGGGCGAGCAGTTCTTC
CDR3aa: CASSRPVGEQFF